The 18 T cell receptor beta chains reported below all come from one sample, sequenced in a study of shared clonotypes between healthy human individuals. Clones were sequenced by immunoSEQ multiplex PCR, and TCRdb holds only the in-frame ones, with some missing. The sample has roughly 2,500,000 clones, roughly 93% seen once. Sequencing input: naive CD4+ T cells from PBMCs. Subset described: CD45RA+ positively selected. These receptor sequences come from a young man in good health. Some clones in this sample may be carry-over from other donors' samples.

The V and J genes are TRBV7-9 and TRBJ1-4; D is perhaps TRBD1 (5 bases). Germline V lookup: CDR1 SEHNR, CDR2 FQNEAQ (reference sequence). The CDR3 consists of 13 residues. The V end lost 8 bases, the J end lost 8 bases, and 15 bases lay between the germline ends. The CDR3, as DNA: TGTGCCAGCCAAGGTCAGGGATTCGAAAAACTGTTTTTT. This gives the protein CASQGQGFEKLFF.

J is TRBJ1-1 and V is TRBV7-9, with 8 bases identical to TRBD1. This CDR3 is built from 13 residues. V was clipped by 8 bases and J by 5 bases; unmatched bases: 7. CDR1 is SEHNR and CDR2 is FQNEAQ in the germline V gene (reference sequence). This chain's CDR3 is CASLAQGATEAFF. The CDR3 DNA reads TGTGCCAGCCTCGCTCAGGGGGCTACTGAAGCTTTCTTT.

Of note for this clone: Other DNA sequences in the same sample also yield this CDR3. The rearrangement links TRBV5-6 to TRBJ1-1; unclear D gene. V lost 4 bases and J 0 bases, leaving 7 bases between the germline ends. The germline V gene encodes CDR1 SGHDT and CDR2 YYEEEE. CDR3 size: 13 residues. CDR3 loop: CASSLTVNTEAFF. The CDR3 DNA is TGTGCCAGCAGCCTTACTGTGAACACTGAAGCTTTCTTT.

The chain combines TRBV6-1 with TRBJ2-7; D is unresolved. Germline assignment: CDR1 MNHNS and CDR2 SASEGT. Trimming shortened V by 8 bases and J by 5 bases, and 22 bases separated the two germline ends. This CDR3 is built from 15 residues. The CDR3: CASYLPAAPENEQYF. The CDR3 nucleotides are TGTGCCAGCTACCTCCCGGCTGCTCCCGAAAACGAGCAGTACTTC.

The chain recombines TRBV27 with TRBJ1-4; D is undetermined. Germline values: CDR1 MNHEY, CDR2 SMNVEV (reference sequence). With 1 base removed from V and 4 bases from J, the gap between germline ends came to 16 bases. The CDR3 is 17 amino acids. CDR3 amino acids: CASSLYGPRMSNEKLFF. CDR3 nucleotide sequence: TGTGCCAGCAGTTTATATGGACCCCGGATGAGTAATGAAAAACTGTTTTTT. The entire variable domain, with the rest obtained from reference TRBV27 and TRBJ1-4, is as follows: EAQVTQNPRYLITVTGKKLTVTCSQNMNHEYMSWYRQDPGLGLRQIYYSMNVEVTDKGDVPEGYKVSRKEKRNFPLILESPSPNQTSLYFCASSLYGPRMSNEKLFFGSGTQLSVL.

This chain joins TRBV4-2 and TRBJ2-3; 13 bases match TRBD2. CDR3 size: 15 residues. CDR1 and CDR2 (germline): LGHNA, YNFKEQ. Trimming took 3 bases from V and 4 from J; bases not matched to a gene: 1. The CDR3 loop is CASSQTSGRPDTQYF. CDR3 DNA: TGTGCCAGCAGCCAGACTAGCGGGAGGCCAGATACGCAGTATTTT.

The chain combines TRBV27 with TRBJ1-6; D uncertain. This CDR3 has 14 residues. V lost 5 bases and J 6 bases, leaving 11 bases between the germline ends. Germline CDR1 is MNHEY and CDR2 is SMNVEV (reference sequence). The CDR3 coding sequence is TGTGCCAGCAGTACTTACCTCGGTAATTCACCCCTCCACTTT. It translates to CASSTYLGNSPLHF.

The V gene is TRBV29-1, the J gene TRBJ2-7; D might be TRBD1 (5 bases). Looked up from germline, CDR1 is SQVTM and CDR2 is ANQGSEA. Trimming took 1 base from V and 12 from J, leaving 13 bases between them. The CDR3 sequence is 11 residues long. CDR3: CSVEGPAGLYF. CDR3 nucleotide sequence: TGCAGCGTTGAAGGGCCCGCAGGGCTGTACTTC.

The rearrangement uses TRBV7-9 and TRBJ2-5; weak D call: TRBD1 (5 bases). V lost 6 bases to trimming and J lost 4 bases, with 12 bases between them. The CDR3 runs 13 residues. Germline V gene data show CDR1 as SEHNR and CDR2 as FQNEAQ (reference sequence). DNA of the CDR3: TGTGCCAGCAGGACGACAGTATTAGAGACCCAGTACTTC. It specifies CASRTTVLETQYF.

This clone occurred once. This chain uses TRBV4-1 with TRBJ1-5, with 7 bases fitting TRBD1. Per the germline V gene, CDR1 is MGHRA and CDR2 is YSYEKL. This CDR3 is 17 amino acids long. Unmatched junction bases numbered 11, after V lost 5 bases and J lost 1 base. The CDR3 here is CASSDPQGLQSNQPQHF. The CDR3 DNA sequence: TGCGCCAGCAGCGATCCACAGGGGTTACAAAGCAATCAGCCCCAGCATTTT.

The J gene is TRBJ2-7, the V gene TRBV29-1; tentatively, D is TRBD1 (7 bases). This CDR3 comprises 15 residues. Trimming removed 2 bases at V and 7 bases at J, with 21 bases between. Germline lookup yields CDR1 SQVTM and CDR2 ANQGSEA. CDR3 in amino acids: CSVEMWDSAGGEQYF. DNA of the CDR3: TGCAGCGTTGAAATGTGGGACAGCGCAGGAGGGGAGCAGTACTTC.

The chain is built from TRBV4-3 and TRBJ2-3, with D perhaps assigned TRBD1 or TRBD2 (5 bases each). Per the germline V gene, CDR1 is LGHNA and CDR2 is YSLEER. CDR3 length equals 16 residues. With 1 base removed from V and 1 base from J, the gap between germline ends came to 12 bases. CDR3 region: CASSQVLGAGTDTQYF. CDR3 coding DNA: TGCGCCAGCAGCCAAGTGCTCGGGGCAGGCACAGATACGCAGTATTTT.

The chain uses TRBV9 and TRBJ2-1, with 7 nucleotides matching TRBD2. Per the germline V gene, CDR1 is SGDLS and CDR2 is YYNGEE. CDR3 size: 14 residues. V lost 7 bases, J lost 4 bases, and 8 bases stayed unmatched. The CDR3 coding sequence is TGTGCCAGCTCCTCCCGGGGGGTATACAATGAGCAGTTCTTC. Translated, it gives CASSSRGVYNEQFF. The variable domain in full, completed from reference TRBV9 and TRBJ2-1, reads DSGVTQTPKHLITATGQRVTLRCSPRSGDLSVYWYQQSLDQGLQFLIQYYNGEERAKGNILERFSAQQFPDLHSELNLSSLELGDSALYFCASSSRGVYNEQFFGPGTRLTVL.

This chain uses TRBV23-1 with TRBJ2-2; D tentatively fits TRBD1 or TRBD2 (5 bases each). TRBV23-1 belongs to the ORF category, with a function that is uncertain. The CDR3 totals 20 residues. V was shortened by 4 bases and J by 3 bases, with 27 bases between the two germline ends. The CDR3 loop is CASSRLGTPKSWEHTGELFF. CDR3 coding DNA: TGCGCCAGCAGTCGTTTAGGGACCCCCAAAAGTTGGGAACACACCGGGGAGCTGTTTTTT.

The chain is built from TRBV6-1 and TRBJ2-7; unclear D gene. Trimming took 4 bases from V and 3 from J, leaving 13 bases between them. In germline, CDR1 is MNHNS, CDR2 SASEGT. The CDR3 runs to 14 residues. In nucleotides, the CDR3 is TGTGCCAGCAGTGGCCGAGCGCAACTCTACGAGCAGTACTTC. Protein product: CASSGRAQLYEQYF.

The rearrangement joins TRBV5-5 to TRBJ2-7; TRBD1 matches at 12 bases. With V trimmed by 4 bases and J by 6 bases, 11 bases remained unmatched. This CDR3 contains 16 residues. CDR1 is SGHKS and CDR2 is YYEKEE in the germline V gene (reference sequence). The chain's CDR3 is CASSTAGQGAKGEQYF. CDR3 bases: TGTGCCAGCAGCACCGCGGGACAGGGGGCCAAGGGCGAGCAGTACTTC. Using reference TRBV5-5 and TRBJ2-7 for the parts outside the CDR3, the full variable domain is DAGVTQSPTHLIKTRGQQVTLRCSPISGHKSVSWYQQVLGQGPQFIFQYYEKEERGRGNFPDRFSARQFPNYSSELNVNALLLGDSALYLCASSTAGQGAKGEQYFGPGTRLTVT.

V is TRBV16 and J is TRBJ1-1; D possibly corresponds to TRBD1 (5 bases). Germline CDR1 KGHSY, CDR2 FQNENV. Trimming stripped 1 base from V and 4 bases from J, with 22 bases between. The CDR3 has 18 residues. CDR3 bases: TGTGCCAGCAGCCAATTTGGGACCGCACAGTCAATTGGCACTGAAGCTTTCTTT. Protein product: CASSQFGTAQSIGTEAFF.

The chain employs TRBV6-5 and TRBJ1-5; D not resolved. This CDR3 spans 15 amino acids. Germline V lookup: CDR1 MNHEY, CDR2 SVGAGI. V lost 0 bases, J lost 0 bases, and 6 bases lay in between. The CDR3 nucleotides read TGTGCCAGCAGTTACTCCCGGGATAGCAATCAGCCCCAGCATTTT. Protein: CASSYSRDSNQPQHF.